Following are 2 T cell receptor beta chains from one sample sequenced in a study of glioma-infiltrating T cells. The iRepertoire nested amplicon-rescue multiplex PCR amplified TCR alpha and beta CDR3s from RNA. From the multiplex PCR reads, TCRdb called clonotypes with MiXCR, one entry per CDR3 protein. The profile covers approximately 140,000 distinct CDR3 sequences, with more than 20% appearing a single time and around a quarter taken by the ten largest. Sequencing was performed on glioma tissue, nonneoplastic brain tissue, or PBMCs (not recorded which). The source is a human donor with low-grade glioma or glioblastoma, undergoing nonglioma brain surgery, or in good health (not recorded which).

The chain carries TRBV7-6 and TRBJ2-7, with D perhaps matching TRBD2 (5 bases). V was shortened by 5 bases and J by 3 bases, with 8 bases between the two germline ends. The CDR3 totals 12 residues. Germline CDR1 SGHVS, CDR2 FNYEAQ. The DNA of the CDR3 is TGTGCCAGCAGCCCTAGCCGCTACGAGCAGTACGTC. Its translation is CASSPSRYEQYV.

This clonotype was picked up a small number of times. The chain couples TRBV2 to TRBJ2-5, with 11 bases matching TRBD1. Germline assignment: CDR1 SNHLY and CDR2 FYNNEI. This CDR3 has 15 amino acids. Unmatched junction bases numbered 7, after V lost 5 bases and J lost 5 bases. In nucleotides, the CDR3 is TGTGCCAGCAGTACCCTGGACAGGGGGCGCGAGACCCAGTACTTC. Its translation: CASSTLDRGRETQYF.